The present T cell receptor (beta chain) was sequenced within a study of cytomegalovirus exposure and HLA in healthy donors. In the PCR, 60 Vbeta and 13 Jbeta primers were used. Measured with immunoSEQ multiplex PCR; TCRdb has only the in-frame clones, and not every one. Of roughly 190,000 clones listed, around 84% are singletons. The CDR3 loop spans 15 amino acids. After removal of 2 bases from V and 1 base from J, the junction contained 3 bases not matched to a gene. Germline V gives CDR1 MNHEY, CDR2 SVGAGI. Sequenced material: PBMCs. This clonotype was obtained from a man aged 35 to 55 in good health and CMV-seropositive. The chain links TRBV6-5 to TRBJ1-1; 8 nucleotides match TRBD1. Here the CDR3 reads CASSYPGQGNTEAFF. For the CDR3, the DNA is TGTGCCAGCAGTTACCCTGGACAGGGGAACACTGAAGCTTTCTTT.